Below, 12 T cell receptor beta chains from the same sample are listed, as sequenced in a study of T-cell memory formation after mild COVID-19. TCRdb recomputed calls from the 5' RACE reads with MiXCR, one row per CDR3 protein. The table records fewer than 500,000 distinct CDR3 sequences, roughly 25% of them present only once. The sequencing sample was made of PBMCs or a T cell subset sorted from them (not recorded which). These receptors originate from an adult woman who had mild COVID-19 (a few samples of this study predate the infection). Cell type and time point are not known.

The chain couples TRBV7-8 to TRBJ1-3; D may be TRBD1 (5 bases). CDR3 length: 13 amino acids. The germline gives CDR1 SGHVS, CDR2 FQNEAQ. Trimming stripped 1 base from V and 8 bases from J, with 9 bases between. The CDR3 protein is CASSLGGEHTIYF. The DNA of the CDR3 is TGTGCCAGCAGCTTAGGGGGGGAGCACACCATATATTTT.

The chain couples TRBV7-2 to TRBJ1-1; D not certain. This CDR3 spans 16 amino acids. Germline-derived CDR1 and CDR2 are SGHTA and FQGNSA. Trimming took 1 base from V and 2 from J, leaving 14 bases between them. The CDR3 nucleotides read TGTGCCAGCAGCTTAGTGGCGGACCATTATAACACTGAAGCTTTCTTT. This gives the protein CASSLVADHYNTEAFF. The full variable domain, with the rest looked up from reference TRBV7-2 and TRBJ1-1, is GAGVSQSPSNKVTEKGKDVELRCDPISGHTALYWYRQSLGQGLEFLIYFQGNSAPDKSGLPSDRFSAERTGGSVSTLTIQRTQQEDSAVYLCASSLVADHYNTEAFFGQGTRLTVV.

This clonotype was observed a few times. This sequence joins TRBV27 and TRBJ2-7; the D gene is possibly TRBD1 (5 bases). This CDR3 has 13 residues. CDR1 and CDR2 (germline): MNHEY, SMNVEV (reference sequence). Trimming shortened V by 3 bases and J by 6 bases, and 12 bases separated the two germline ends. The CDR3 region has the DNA TGTGCCAGCAGTTTTGGACATACCTTCGAGCAGTACTTC. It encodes CASSFGHTFEQYF.

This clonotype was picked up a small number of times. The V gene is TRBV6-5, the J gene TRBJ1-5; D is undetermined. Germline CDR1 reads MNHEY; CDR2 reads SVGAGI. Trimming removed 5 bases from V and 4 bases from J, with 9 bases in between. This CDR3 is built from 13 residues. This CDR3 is CASSGRGNQPQHF. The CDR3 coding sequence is TGTGCCAGCAGTGGACGGGGTAATCAGCCCCAGCATTTT.

This CDR3 is CAGRGGGNQPQHF. The DNA of the CDR3 is TGTGCCGGGCGGGGAGGGGGCAATCAGCCCCAGCATTTT. This sequence joins TRBV2 and TRBJ1-5; the D gene is possibly TRBD1 (5 bases). This CDR3 has 13 amino acids. Trimming cost V 11 bases and J 2 bases, with 13 bases left between them. CDR1 and CDR2 (germline): SNHLY, FYNNEI. The variable domain in full, with the rest retrieved from reference TRBV2 and TRBJ1-5, is EPEVTQTPSHQVTQMGQEVILRCVPISNHLYFYWYRQILGQKVEFLVSFYNNEISEKSEIFDDQFSVERPDGSNFTLKIRSTKLEDSAMYFCAGRGGGNQPQHFGDGTRLSIL.

The CDR3 coding sequence is TGTGCCAGCAGCTCGTCCCTAGGGGCCATCAACACCGGGGAGCTGTTTTTT. Translating gives CASSSSLGAINTGELFF. The V gene is TRBV6-2 or TRBV6-3, the J gene TRBJ2-2, with D possibly TRBD1 on 5 matching bases. CDR1 and CDR2 (germline): MNHEY, SVGEGT. This CDR3 is 17 amino acids long. The V and J ends lost 6 bases and 2 bases respectively, with 19 bases between them.

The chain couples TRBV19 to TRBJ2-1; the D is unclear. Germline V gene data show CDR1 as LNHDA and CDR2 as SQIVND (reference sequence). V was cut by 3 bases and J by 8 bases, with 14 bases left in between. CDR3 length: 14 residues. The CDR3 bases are TGTGCCAGTAGTATCGACTCCTCGGCGGATGAGCAGTTCTTC. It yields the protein CASSIDSSADEQFF.

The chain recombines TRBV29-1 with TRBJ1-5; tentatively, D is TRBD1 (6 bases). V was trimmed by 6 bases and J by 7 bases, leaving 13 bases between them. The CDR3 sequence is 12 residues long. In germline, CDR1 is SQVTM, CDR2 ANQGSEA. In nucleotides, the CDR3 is TGCAGCGTGAGCGAACAGGGCCAGCCCCAGCATTTT. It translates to CSVSEQGQPQHF.

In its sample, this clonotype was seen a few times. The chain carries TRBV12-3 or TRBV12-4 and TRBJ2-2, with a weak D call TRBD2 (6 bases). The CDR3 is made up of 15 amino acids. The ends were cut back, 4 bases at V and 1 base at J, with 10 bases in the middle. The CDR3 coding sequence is TGTGCCAGCAGTTCTTTGGGAGGGAACACCGGGGAGCTGTTTTTT. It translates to CASSSLGGNTGELFF.

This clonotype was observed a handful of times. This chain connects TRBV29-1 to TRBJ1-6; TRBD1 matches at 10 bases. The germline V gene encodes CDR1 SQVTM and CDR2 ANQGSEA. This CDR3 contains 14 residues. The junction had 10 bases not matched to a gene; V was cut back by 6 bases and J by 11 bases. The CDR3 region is CSVTEGTGVAPLHF. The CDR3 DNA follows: TGCAGCGTGACTGAAGGGACAGGGGTTGCACCCCTCCACTTT.

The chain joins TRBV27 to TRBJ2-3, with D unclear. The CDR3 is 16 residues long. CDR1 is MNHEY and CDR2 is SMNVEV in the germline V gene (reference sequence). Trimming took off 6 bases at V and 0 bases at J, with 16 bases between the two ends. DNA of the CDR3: TGTGCCAGCAGCACCCTCGTAGACCGTAGCACAGATACGCAGTATTTT. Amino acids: CASSTLVDRSTDTQYF.

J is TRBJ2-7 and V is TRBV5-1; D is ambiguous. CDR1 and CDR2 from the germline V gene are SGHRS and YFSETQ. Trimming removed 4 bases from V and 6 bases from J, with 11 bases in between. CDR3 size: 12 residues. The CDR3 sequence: CASSDGVSEQYF. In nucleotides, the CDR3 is TGCGCCAGCAGCGATGGGGTGTCCGAGCAGTACTTC.